Below are 12 T cell receptor beta chains sequenced from a single sample in a study of identifying expanded T cells in peripheral blood (dated by TCRdb to the late 2010s). Library preparation was by the immunoSEQ multiplex PCR assay. Imported from immuneACCESS, the table was reduced by TCRdb to in-frame sequences with V and J called. These copies leave out some clones; in studies compared against another copy, an unresolved V gene accounts for under half, and the cause of the remainder is not known. The sample data list around 60,000 clones, and over 80% of these were observed just once. Of the sample, approximately 19% falls within the top ten clones. Sequenced: blood. The source is a person between 18 and 69 years old in good health.

V and J are TRBV6-5 and TRBJ2-1; 8 nucleotides line up with TRBD2. V lost 5 bases to trimming and J lost 6 bases; unmatched junction nucleotides: 6. The CDR3 loop spans 14 amino acids. Germline V lookup: CDR1 MNHEY, CDR2 SVGAGI. Here the CDR3 DNA reads TGTGCCAGCAGTAGGGGACTAGATGGCAATGAGCAGTTCTTC. This codes for CASSRGLDGNEQFF.

The chain couples TRBV5-3 to TRBJ2-7; D uncertain. TRBV5-3 is given ORF status, its function remaining uncertain. V lost 4 bases to trimming and J lost 2 bases, with 13 bases between them. CDR3 length: 14 residues. The CDR3 reads CARSGGGSPYEQYF. For the CDR3, the DNA is TGTGCCAGAAGCGGTGGCGGAAGTCCCTACGAGCAGTACTTC.

This sequence joins TRBV30 and TRBJ1-2; unclear D gene. Germline lookup yields CDR1 GTSNPN and CDR2 SVGIG (reference sequence). V shed 2 bases and J shed 8 bases, with 9 bases lying between them. CDR3 size: 11 residues. The CDR3 nucleotides are TGTGCCTGGAGTCAAGCTCGCGGCTACACCTTC. As protein: CAWSQARGYTF.

V and J are TRBV7-2 and TRBJ1-2; 8 nucleotides agree with TRBD1. The germline V gene encodes CDR1 SGHTA and CDR2 FQGNSA. The V gene end was trimmed by 7 bases and the J gene end by 4 bases; junction bases not matched to a gene: 14. The CDR3 is 16 amino acids. Here the CDR3 reads CASTPGQEGLSYGYTF. CDR3 nucleotide sequence: TGTGCCAGCACGCCGGGACAGGAGGGGCTATCCTATGGCTACACCTTC.

The rearrangement uses TRBV30 and TRBJ2-2; 7 bases agree with TRBD1. Germline V CDR1 and CDR2: GTSNPN, SVGIG (reference sequence). Losses at the gene ends were 0 bases for V and 4 bases for J; bases not matched to a gene: 5. CDR3 size: 15 residues. The CDR3: CAWSVQGTLTGELFF. In nucleotides, the CDR3 is TGTGCCTGGAGTGTACAGGGGACACTCACCGGGGAGCTGTTTTTT.

The chain employs TRBV30 and TRBJ1-2; D is perhaps TRBD1 (6 bases). The CDR3 spans 17 residues. Per germline, CDR1 GTSNPN and CDR2 SVGIG (reference sequence). Trimming left V 0 bases short and J 7 bases short, with 24 bases between. The CDR3 is CAWSVFRLAGEEFGYTF. CDR3 DNA: TGTGCCTGGAGTGTATTCCGGTTGGCAGGGGAAGAGTTTGGCTACACCTTC.

The V call is TRBV19, the J call TRBJ1-2; D perhaps matches TRBD1 (6 bases). V was pared by 5 bases and J by 3 bases, with 19 bases between. Germline V gene lookup returns CDR1 LNHDA and CDR2 SQIVND (reference sequence). The CDR3 spans 16 residues. The CDR3 here is CASSDRQGGGYYGYTF. The CDR3 DNA follows: TGTGCCAGTAGTGACCGACAAGGGGGAGGGTACTATGGCTACACCTTC.

J is TRBJ2-7 and V is TRBV6-6, with TRBD1 matching over 7 bases. Germline V CDR1 and CDR2: MNHNY, SVGAGI (reference sequence). V lost 4 bases, J lost 6 bases, and 9 bases stayed unmatched. The CDR3 runs to 14 residues. For the CDR3, the DNA is TGTGCCAGCAGTTCCACCGGGACAGTAGGCGAGCAGTACTTC. This gives the protein CASSSTGTVGEQYF.

J is TRBJ2-2 and V is TRBV7-2, with 7 bases that match TRBD2. The trim removed 3 bases at V and 7 bases at J, leaving 2 bases unmatched. The CDR3 covers 13 residues. Germline CDR1 SGHTA, CDR2 FQGNSA. This CDR3 reads CASSFTSVGELFF. The CDR3 region has the DNA TGTGCCAGCAGCTTTACTAGCGTCGGGGAGCTGTTTTTT.

This clone was recorded once. The V call is TRBV29-1, the J call TRBJ2-5, with no clear D. The CDR3 is 12 residues long. Trimming cost V 2 bases and J 5 bases, with 9 bases left between them. CDR1 is SQVTM and CDR2 is ANQGSEA in the germline V gene. The CDR3 here is CSVESLVETQYF. The CDR3 DNA follows: TGCAGCGTTGAAAGTCTAGTGGAGACCCAGTACTTC.

This chain links TRBV5-1 with TRBJ2-5; 7 nucleotides line up with TRBD2. The CDR3 covers 15 residues. The V segment lost 4 bases and the J segment 5 bases; nucleotides outside the gene matches: 11. In germline, CDR1 is SGHRS, CDR2 YFSETQ. The CDR3 DNA sequence: TGCGCCAGCAGCCCCCCTTCGGCGGGGGACGAGACCCAGTACTTC. Protein: CASSPPSAGDETQYF.

V is TRBV2 and J is TRBJ1-5, with TRBD1 matching 8 bases. V dropped 4 bases and J dropped 6; count of bases not matched to a gene: 8. This CDR3 is built from 15 residues. Germline loops: CDR1 SNHLY, CDR2 FYNNEI. As DNA, the CDR3 is TGTGCCAGCAGTGGGGCAGGGGGCGCGGGTCAGCCCCAGCATTTT. This translates into CASSGAGGAGQPQHF.